A selection of T cell receptor beta chains follows, all from one sample in a study of CD8 T cells in Susac syndrome. MiXCR was run by TCRdb on the immunoSEQ multiplex PCR reads, yielding one entry per CDR3 protein. Counted here are approximately 110,000 distinct CDR3 sequences, around 94% occurring once; the ten biggest clones make up 0.065% to 0.09%. The material sequenced was CD4+ T cells from PBMCs. These receptors were taken from a human donor in good health. Both conserved end residues are trimmed from each CDR3. Fields, in order: CDR3 length, V gene, J gene, CDR3 protein.

12	TRBV6-4	TRBJ2-1	ASSGQGAYNEQF
15	TRBV9	TRBJ2-1	ASSGRQGASGSYEQF
12	TRBV10-1	TRBJ1-1	ASSTGLGLSEAF
9	TRBV7-9	TRBJ1-2	ASSLVDGYT
13	TRBV6-1	TRBJ2-6	ASIPGNSGANVLT
12	TRBV15	TRBJ2-2	ATSKGSFTGELF
14	TRBV7-2	TRBJ2-7	ASSLLGPGGYYEQY
13	TRBV30	TRBJ2-3	AWRQSPWWTDTQY
13	TRBV20-1	TRBJ2-1	SARKGADSYNEQF
11	TRBV12-3/TRBV12-4	TRBJ1-1	ASCSRRDTEAF
10	TRBV5-8	TRBJ2-7	ASSFDRDRAR
12	TRBV3-1	TRBJ2-1	ASSLLAGDNEQF
13	TRBV7-2	TRBJ1-4	ASSFTGPTNEKLF
12	TRBV18	TRBJ1-5	ASSREQGDQPQH
11	TRBV14	TRBJ1-2	ASSWTGSYGYT
13	TRBV6-5	TRBJ1-5	ASSSTGLLNQPQH
13	TRBV7-2	TRBJ1-1	ASSRVGRGNTEAF
12	TRBV5-6	TRBJ1-5	ASSQQGRNQPQH
9	TRBV29-1	TRBJ1-1	SAVQKTEAF